Below, one T cell receptor (beta chain) is given with its context. Its antigen is as yet unknown. This sample is drawn from a study of siplizumab effects on memory and regulatory T cells. Study conclusions and caveats: Versus approximately 27% in controls, the mappable alloreactive CD4+ clones averaged around 68% Treg-derived with siplizumab.

V dropped 2 bases and J dropped 2 bases, with 10 bases sitting between them. This CDR3 contains 15 residues. From germline, CDR1 is SGHAT and CDR2 FQNNGV. The data were produced by immunoSEQ multiplex PCR, yet TCRdb's version contains in-frame clones alone and is incomplete. The data show about 100,000 clones, under 95% seen once. The origin of this receptor is a human donor in good health. The V gene is TRBV11-2, the J gene TRBJ1-3; D is perhaps TRBD1 (6 bases). Sequencing input: Tregs sorted from blood. The CDR3 spells CASSLTGQTGNTIYF. The CDR3 region has the DNA TGTGCCAGCAGCTTAACGGGACAAACTGGAAACACCATATATTTT.